Listed below are T cell receptor beta chains from one sample, sequenced in a study of regulatory T cells in long-lasting Graves disease. TCRdb reanalysed the multiplex PCR reads using MiXCR and keeps one entry per CDR3 protein. The table records 360,000 or so distinct CDR3 sequences, 16% of them present only once. These data were also reused for a study on T cells in Graves' hyperthyroidism and ophthalmopathy.

Sequences were derived from peripheral blood mononuclear cells (PBMCs), sampled at new diagnosis, from a patient treated with antithyroid drugs. The receptors were sampled from a man aged 35-49 years with Graves disease. The CDR3 runs from the conserved cysteine through the conserved F or W. The order of the fields is clone size, J gene, D gene, V gene, CDR3 DNA, CDR3 protein. The D gene is left open where the match is weak. Rows may omit the clone size; those that give it use once, few, many or a size class.

many	TRBJ2-7	.	TRBV20-1	TGCAGTGCTAGAGATCATAGGAGAAGCTCCTACGAGCAGTACTTC	CSARDHRRSSYEQYF
many	TRBJ2-7	.	TRBV6-1	TGTGCCAGCAGGGAGGGACGGTACTACGAGCAGTACTTC	CASREGRYYEQYF
few	TRBJ1-6	.	TRBV18	TGTGCCAGCTCCCCAAACCGGGGTAAAAATAATTCACCCCTCCACTTT	CASSPNRGKNNSPLHF
.	TRBJ2-3	.	TRBV29-1	TGCAGCGTTGGCCGACACGGGGGAAGTGTGACAGGTACGCAGTATTTT	CSVGRHGGSVTGTQYF
many	TRBJ1-4	.	TRBV5-1	TGCGCCAGCAGACTCTCGGGACAACCCGACGAAAAACTGTTTTTT	CASRLSGQPDEKLFF
few	TRBJ1-1	.	TRBV10-3	TGTGCCATCAGTGAGTCGGGCAGAGAGACTGAAGCTTTCTTT	CAISESGRETEAFF
.	TRBJ1-4	TRBD1	TRBV28	TGTGCCAGCAGTGAGGACAGGGTAGGGGACCCAAGAGAAAAACTGTTTTTT	CASSEDRVGDPREKLFF
many	TRBJ2-2	TRBD2	TRBV2	TGTGCCAGCAGTGAAGACCTGTCGCGGGGGGTCGACACCGGGGAGCTGTTTTTT	CASSEDLSRGVDTGELFF
many	TRBJ2-3	.	TRBV29-1	TGCAGCGTTGATGGGGGGAAGAGCACAGATACGCAGTATTTT	CSVDGGKSTDTQYF
many	TRBJ2-5	.	TRBV5-6	TGTGCCAGCAGCCCCGAGACCGGGGGGCTGAAAGAGACCCAGTACTTC	CASSPETGGLKETQYF
.	TRBJ1-1	TRBD1	TRBV6-1	TGTGCCAGCAGTGCGGACAGGCTTAACACTGAAGCTTTCTTT	CASSADRLNTEAFF
many	TRBJ1-1	.	TRBV3-1	TGTGCCAGCAGCCAACGTCCCACTGAAGCTTTCTTT	CASSQRPTEAFF
many	TRBJ2-1	TRBD1	TRBV3-1	TGTGCCAGCAGCCAAAGGGACAGGGCAAATGAGCAGTTCTTC	CASSQRDRANEQFF
many	TRBJ2-3	.	TRBV28	TGTGCCAGCAGTTTCCCCCAGCATGAGTACACAGATACGCAGTATTTT	CASSFPQHEYTDTQYF
many	TRBJ2-7	TRBD2	TRBV7-8	TGTGCCAGCAGCTTAGCTAGCGGGGGTTGGGAGCAGTACTTC	CASSLASGGWEQYF
.	TRBJ2-5	.	TRBV7-2	TGTGCCAGCAGTAATCGCTCCCTGGGGGAGACCCAGTACTTC	CASSNRSLGETQYF
.	TRBJ2-3	.	TRBV30	TGTGCCTGGAAACTCTGGGCAGGGAACACAGATACGCAGTATTTT	CAWKLWAGNTDTQYF
many	TRBJ2-7	TRBD2	TRBV20-1	TGCAGTGCTAGTAAATCGGCTAGCGGGGCCTCCTACGAGCAGTACTTC	CSASKSASGASYEQYF
.	TRBJ2-2	.	TRBV13	TGTGCCAGCACCACCGGAGGGGGCGCGAACACCGGGGAGCTGTTTTTT	CASTTGGGANTGELFF
many	TRBJ1-4	.	TRBV28	TGTGCCAGCAGTCTGGGGAGTGAAAAACTGTTTTTT	CASSLGSEKLFF
many	TRBJ1-1	.	TRBV5-1	TGCGCCAGCAGCTTCCGAGGCGAGGGCACTGAAGCTTTCTTT	CASSFRGEGTEAFF
few	TRBJ2-2	.	TRBV27	TGTGCCAGCAGTCCCAGGACTGGACGAGGCACCGGGGAGCTGTTTTTT	CASSPRTGRGTGELFF